This T cell receptor (beta chain) was observed in a study of T cells in Graves' hyperthyroidism and ophthalmopathy. Points from the study as a whole: Most expanded thyroid clonotypes above 0.001 recurred in blood.

Details on this clonotype: Its cognate antigen is unknown. Just one base apart from a much larger clone, this may be a read error.

From germline, CDR1 is DFQATT and CDR2 SNEGSKA (reference sequence). CDR3 length: 14 residues. What was amplified from RNA transcripts were TCR beta CDR3 regions. First-round RT-PCR with HTBI primers amplified the TCR CDR3 region. TCRdb independently ran MiXCR on the multiplex PCR reads; one entry per CDR3 protein. The data contain hundreds of thousands of distinct CDR3 sequences, about 45% of them singletons. In making diagnoses, clinical symptoms, serum thyroxine and TRAb, thyroid ultrasound and orbital computed tomography were all used. The sequence derives from an adult man with Graves' disease, either hyperthyroidism or ophthalmopathy (not recorded which). Sequencing input: peripheral blood or thyroid tissue (not recorded which). The chain employs TRBV20-1 and TRBJ1-4, with TRBD1 matching over 8 bases. CDR3 sequence: CNARDQGAGEKLFF. In nucleotides, the CDR3 is TGCAATGCTAGAGATCAGGGGGCAGGTGAAAAACTGTTTTTT.